These 3 T cell receptor beta chains originate from one sample sequenced in a study of T cell responses to AZD1222 COVID-19 vaccine (dated by TCRdb to the early 2020s). The time point label, read with the paper, signifies: about 28 days (+/-7) after the second vaccine dose. The library came from the immunoSEQ multiplex PCR assay. Entries here come from immuneACCESS through TCRdb and include only in-frame sequences with V and J called. Some clones fail to appear in such tables; in the studies checked, an unresolved V gene covers under half of the shortfall, and the cause of the remainder is unknown. Here the sample has roughly 150,000 clones; over 70% occur a single time. The top ten constitute roughly 10% of the sample. This sample comprised peripheral blood, obtained 28 days after the second AZD1222 dose. The receptors shown here come from an adult who received the AZD1222 COVID-19 vaccine.

The chain couples TRBV7-2 to TRBJ2-2; D is undetermined. Germline lookup yields CDR1 SGHTA and CDR2 FQGNSA. Trimming shortened V by 5 bases and J by 3 bases, and 4 bases separated the two germline ends. The CDR3 is made up of 12 amino acids. The DNA for the CDR3 is TGTGCCAGCAGCCGATACACCGGGGAGCTGTTTTTT. Translating gives CASSRYTGELFF.

The rearrangement joins TRBV10-1 to TRBJ1-5; D uncertain. Germline V gene sequence: CDR1 WNHNN, CDR2 SYGVQD (reference sequence). Trimming took 3 bases from V and 7 from J, leaving 16 bases between them. There are 15 residues in the CDR3. The CDR3 DNA is TGCGCCAGCAGTGAAAAGAAGCAGGAGGGACAGCCCCAGCATTTT. It yields the protein CASSEKKQEGQPQHF.

In nucleotides, the CDR3 is TGTGCCAGCAGCCAAGGAATCGGGACAGTTAATTCACCCCTCCACTTT. Translated, it gives CASSQGIGTVNSPLHF. This rearrangement joins TRBV16 to TRBJ1-6; 7 bases are shared with TRBD1. Per germline, CDR1 KGHSY and CDR2 FQNENV. The CDR3 spans 16 residues. The junction had 7 bases not matched to a gene; V was cut back by 2 bases and J by 6 bases.